The 10 T cell receptor beta chains in this list originate from one sample, sequenced in a study of shared clonotypes between healthy human individuals. Clones were sequenced by immunoSEQ multiplex PCR, and TCRdb holds only the in-frame ones, with some missing. The sample holds over a million clones; 75% to 85% are singletons and the top ten take 0.55% to 0.7%. Sequenced sample: memory CD4+ T cells from PBMCs. As for subset: CD45RA-negative fraction. Source of these receptors: a man aged 18 to 30 in good health. Some clones in this sample may be carry-over from other donors' samples.

The rearrangement links TRBV2 to TRBJ2-3, with 9 bases identical to TRBD2. Trimming removed 2 bases from V and 0 bases from J; junction bases left unmatched: 12. From germline, CDR1 is SNHLY and CDR2 FYNNEI. CDR3 length: 19 residues. In DNA, the CDR3 is TGTGCCAGCAGTGAATCCAGCGGGAGGCTCGAACTAAGCACAGATACGCAGTATTTT. Protein product: CASSESSGRLELSTDTQYF. The full variable domain, its missing parts supplied by reference TRBV2 and TRBJ2-3, is EPEVTQTPSHQVTQMGQEVILRCVPISNHLYFYWYRQILGQKVEFLVSFYNNEISEKSEIFDDQFSVERPDGSNFTLKIRSTKLEDSAMYFCASSESSGRLELSTDTQYFGPGTRLTVL.

The chain links TRBV28 to TRBJ2-2; 7 nucleotides line up with TRBD1. The CDR3 extends over 14 amino acids. The germline CDR1 and CDR2 sequences are MDHEN and SYDVKM. With V trimmed by 7 bases and J by 0 bases, 2 bases remained unmatched. This chain's CDR3 is CASTDRANTGELFF. The CDR3 DNA reads TGTGCCAGCACAGACAGGGCGAACACCGGGGAGCTGTTTTTT.

This chain connects TRBV10-3 to TRBJ2-7; TRBD1 matches 9 bases. The CDR3 has 13 residues. From germline, CDR1 is ENHRY and CDR2 SYGVKD. The V gene end was trimmed by 8 bases and the J gene end by 3 bases; junction bases not matched to a gene: 5. Here the CDR3 reads CAIAGQGYYEQYF. The DNA of the CDR3 is TGTGCCATCGCGGGACAGGGATACTACGAGCAGTACTTC.

The V and J genes are TRBV9 and TRBJ2-1; 7 nucleotides agree with TRBD1. The J segment lost 5 bases and the V segment lost 4 bases, leaving 6 bases of the junction unmatched. The germline V gene has CDR1 SGDLS and CDR2 YYNGEE. The CDR3 consists of 14 residues. The CDR3 DNA reads TGTGCCAGCAGCCCGGGACAGCTTAACAATGAGCAGTTCTTC. Translating gives CASSPGQLNNEQFF.

This clone was seen a handful of times. V is TRBV28 and J is TRBJ1-3; TRBD1 is a possible D gene (5 bases). Germline CDR1 MDHEN, CDR2 SYDVKM. This CDR3 comprises 12 residues. Trimming pared 11 bases from V and 5 bases from J, leaving 13 bases between. The DNA of the CDR3 is TGTGCCGCCAAGGGGTTGAGAAACACCATATATTTT. Encoded protein: CAAKGLRNTIYF.

This rearrangement joins TRBV5-1 to TRBJ1-2; 10 nucleotides line up with TRBD1. V trimming: 5 bases; J trimming: 8 bases; junction bases outside the gene matches: 6. CDR3 length equals 13 residues. Germline V gives CDR1 SGHRS, CDR2 YFSETQ. This CDR3 reads CASRLGQGEGYTF. CDR3 nucleotide sequence: TGCGCCAGCAGACTTGGACAGGGGGAGGGCTACACCTTC. Using reference TRBV5-1 and TRBJ1-2 for the parts outside the CDR3, the full variable domain is KAGVTQTPRYLIKTRGQQVTLSCSPISGHRSVSWYQQTPGQGLQFLFEYFSETQRNKGNFPGRFSGRQFSNSRSEMNVSTLELGDSALYLCASRLGQGEGYTFGSGTRLTVV.

This clone was counted between two and nine times. The rearrangement joins TRBV28 to TRBJ1-2; D may be TRBD1 (5 bases). V gave up 6 bases and J gave up 4 bases, with 15 bases separating them. Germline V gene data show CDR1 as MDHEN and CDR2 as SYDVKM. There are 14 residues in the CDR3. CDR3 region: CASRGTGTGYGYTF. The CDR3 DNA reads TGTGCCAGCAGGGGGACGGGTACTGGCTATGGCTACACCTTC.

The gene calls are TRBV6-5 and TRBJ2-1; 8 bases align to TRBD2. The junction had 2 bases not matched to a gene; V was cut back by 2 bases and J by 8 bases. Germline-derived CDR1 and CDR2 are MNHEY and SVGAGI. The CDR3 spans 13 residues. The CDR3 loop reads CASSYRGGYEQFF. CDR3 sequence (DNA): TGTGCCAGCAGTTACCGGGGGGGCTATGAGCAGTTCTTC.

The V call is TRBV11-2, the J call TRBJ2-3, with 11 nucleotides matching TRBD2. This CDR3 comprises 18 residues. The J segment lost 1 base and the V segment lost 5 bases, leaving 11 bases of the junction unmatched. Germline V gene lookup returns CDR1 SGHAT and CDR2 FQNNGV. CDR3 DNA sequence: TGTGCCAGCAGCCAAGTAACTAGCGGGAGTCTAGGCACAGATACGCAGTATTTT. Its protein is CASSQVTSGSLGTDTQYF. The full variable domain, with the rest looked up from reference TRBV11-2 and TRBJ2-3, is EAGVAQSPRYKIIEKRQSVAFWCNPISGHATLYWYQQILGQGPKLLIQFQNNGVVDDSQLPKDRFSAERLKGVDSTLKIQPAKLEDSAVYLCASSQVTSGSLGTDTQYFGPGTRLTVL.

This clone was observed at least ten times. The chain couples TRBV28 to TRBJ2-7; D may be TRBD2 (6 bases). Germline V gives CDR1 MDHEN, CDR2 SYDVKM. This CDR3 contains 13 residues. V was trimmed by 4 bases and J by 3 bases, leaving 10 bases between them. The CDR3 bases are TGTGCCAGCAGTTCGGTTAGCGGCTACGAGCAGTACTTC. It codes for CASSSVSGYEQYF. The entire variable domain, with the rest obtained from reference TRBV28 and TRBJ2-7, is as follows: DVKVTQSSRYLVKRTGEKVFLECVQDMDHENMFWYRQDPGLGLRLIYFSYDVKMKEKGDIPEGYSVSREKKERFSLILESASTNQTSMYLCASSSVSGYEQYFGPGTRLTVT.